The 9 T cell receptor beta chains below come from one sample, sequenced in a study of blood T cells in healthy people across ages. Primers used in a second PCR of roughly 7 to 12 cycles were a sample-barcoded 5' primer and a J-beta primer mix. TCRdb re-called the 5' RACE reads through MiXCR, storing one row per CDR3 protein. The table records fewer than 900,000 distinct CDR3 sequences, roughly 50% of them present only once. The material sequenced was blood. Receptors originate from a woman in her sixties in good health.

This clonotype appeared a few times. The V gene is TRBV4-2, the J gene TRBJ2-6; D possibly corresponds to TRBD2 (5 bases). This CDR3 is built from 15 residues. Trimming removed 7 bases at V and 3 bases at J, with 13 bases between. Germline CDR1 reads LGHNA; CDR2 reads YNFKEQ. The CDR3 DNA follows: TGTGCCAGCAACCGACTGGGAGTTGGGGCCAACGTCCTGACTTTC. It translates to CASNRLGVGANVLTF.

This clonotype was detected only a few times. This sequence joins TRBV4-2 and TRBJ2-1; 13 positions agree with TRBD2. The V and J ends lost 5 bases and 8 bases, in that order; junction bases with no gene match: 9. The CDR3 loop spans 16 amino acids. Germline V lookup: CDR1 LGHNA, CDR2 YNFKEQ. The chain's CDR3 is CASSTQLAGGPDEQFF. The CDR3 DNA reads TGTGCCAGCAGCACGCAACTAGCGGGAGGGCCTGATGAGCAGTTCTTC.

In this sample, this clonotype turned up a few times. The gene calls are TRBV18 and TRBJ2-7; 12 positions agree with TRBD1. The germline CDR1 and CDR2 sequences are KGHSH and LQKENI. The CDR3 totals 15 residues. Trimming took 0 bases from V and 6 from J; bases not matched to a gene: 3. CDR3 residues: CASSPPGQGAREQYF. Written as DNA, the CDR3 is TGTGCCAGCTCACCACCGGGACAGGGGGCGCGCGAGCAGTACTTC.

On this clonotype itself: A much larger clone sits a single nucleotide away, making a read error possible. The chain combines TRBV25-1 with TRBJ2-4, with 7 bases that match TRBD1. TRBJ2-7 explains the end of the DNA better; the J call may be wrong. Germline V lookup: CDR1 MGHDK, CDR2 SYGVNS. The CDR3 has 16 amino acids. The chain's CDR3 is CANSGGRTGADYEQYF. CDR3 DNA sequence: TGTGCCAACAGTGGGGGTAGGACAGGAGCGGATTACGAGCAGTACTTC.

A few counts support this clonotype. The chain joins TRBV5-1 to TRBJ2-7, with D possibly TRBD1 on 6 matching bases. The CDR3 loop spans 12 amino acids. Trimming left V 6 bases short and J 3 bases short, with 10 bases between. The germline CDR1 and CDR2 sequences are SGHRS and YFSETQ. This chain's CDR3 is CASNTGRYEQYF. CDR3 nucleotides: TGCGCCAGCAATACAGGGCGCTACGAGCAGTACTTC.

The chain is built from TRBV29-1 and TRBJ1-2; TRBD1 aligns across 12 bases. V lost 1 base, J lost 8 bases, and 8 bases stayed unmatched. From germline, CDR1 is SQVTM and CDR2 ANQGSEA. CDR3 length: 15 residues. The CDR3 region is CSVEGGQGAREGYTF. The CDR3 nucleotides read TGCAGCGTTGAAGGGGGACAGGGGGCGAGGGAAGGCTACACCTTC.

The rearrangement joins TRBV5-6 to TRBJ2-4; D gene unclear. CDR3 length equals 14 residues. V gave up 1 base and J gave up 3 bases, with 8 bases separating them. Germline CDR1 and CDR2: SGHDT and YYEEEE. CDR3 nucleotides: TGTGCCAGCAGCTTGCGGACCCTCAAAAACATTCAGTACTTC. Protein sequence: CASSLRTLKNIQYF.

The CDR3 reads CSAFTTTGSSYNEQFF. In nucleotides, the CDR3 is TGCAGTGCTTTTACCACGACAGGGAGCTCCTACAATGAGCAGTTCTTC. The V and J genes are TRBV20-1 and TRBJ2-1; TRBD1 matches 7 bases. V shed 5 bases, J shed 0 bases, and the junction held 10 bases outside the gene matches. This CDR3 region has 16 residues. Germline V CDR1 and CDR2: DFQATT, SNEGSKA (reference sequence).

With regard to this clonotype: The junction does not match germline at one end; this may be a read error. The chain couples TRBV6-5 to TRBJ2-2; D is unclear. This CDR3 comprises 16 residues. Germline V gene data show CDR1 as MNHEY and CDR2 as SVGAGI. In nucleotides, the CDR3 is TGTGCCAGCAATTACTCGATGTCTGCGAACACCGGGGAGCTGTTTTTT. This sequence encodes CASNYSMSANTGELFF.